This T cell receptor beta chain emerged from a study of blood T cell repertoires in COVID-19. Study in general: COVID-19 samples from acute and convalescent phases originated in the United States, Italy and Spain. From T cells, B-cell-depleted T cells, or PBMCs came the material, which was cDNA or gDNA.

How the authors handled the data: Reference gene primer amplification gave nucleated cell count estimates. Only in-frame clones appear in the TCRdb table, and some are missing; sequencing was by immunoSEQ multiplex PCR. From that table come the V and J calls and clone size; the DNA was used to work out D and trimming. The sample lists 100,000 to 150,000 clones, roughly 72% occurring once. The sequenced sample consisted of peripheral blood. This clonotype originated in a man between 60 and 75 years old with acute or convalescent COVID-19.

DNA of the CDR3: TGTGCCTGGACGGGACAGCCGAGGACTGAAGCTTTCTTT. Translated: CAWTGQPRTEAFF. The chain uses TRBV30 and TRBJ1-1, with 7 bases fitting TRBD1. CDR1 and CDR2 (germline): GTSNPN, SVGIG (reference sequence). V was pared by 4 bases and J by 5 bases, with 7 bases of the junction left unmatched. The CDR3 runs 13 residues. The full variable domain, with the rest looked up from reference TRBV30 and TRBJ1-1, is SQTIHQWPATLVQPVGSPLSLECTVEGTSNPNLYWYRQAAGRGLQLLFYSVGIGQISSEVPQNLSASRPQDRQFILSSKKLLLSDSGFYLCAWTGQPRTEAFFGQGTRLTVV.